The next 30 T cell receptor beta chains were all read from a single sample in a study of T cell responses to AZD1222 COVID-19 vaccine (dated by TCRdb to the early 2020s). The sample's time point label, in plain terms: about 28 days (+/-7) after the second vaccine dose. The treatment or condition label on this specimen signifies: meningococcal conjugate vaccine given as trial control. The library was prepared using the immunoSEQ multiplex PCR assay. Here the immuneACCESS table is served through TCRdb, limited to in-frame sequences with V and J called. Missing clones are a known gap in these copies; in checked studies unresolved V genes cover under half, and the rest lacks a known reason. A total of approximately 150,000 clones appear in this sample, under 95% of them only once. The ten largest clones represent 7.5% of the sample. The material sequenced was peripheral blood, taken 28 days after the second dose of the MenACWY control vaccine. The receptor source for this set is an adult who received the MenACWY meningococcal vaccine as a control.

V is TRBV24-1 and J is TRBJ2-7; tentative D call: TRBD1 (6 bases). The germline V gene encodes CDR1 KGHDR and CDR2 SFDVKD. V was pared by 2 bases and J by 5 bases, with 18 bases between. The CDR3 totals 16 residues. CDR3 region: CATSDSGTSGFDEQYF. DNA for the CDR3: TGTGCCACCAGTGATTCCGGGACATCGGGTTTTGACGAGCAGTACTTC.

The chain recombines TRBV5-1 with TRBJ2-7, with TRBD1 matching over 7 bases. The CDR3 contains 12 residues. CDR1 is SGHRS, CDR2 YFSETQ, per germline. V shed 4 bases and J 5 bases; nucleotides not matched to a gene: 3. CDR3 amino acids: CASSLDRDEQYF. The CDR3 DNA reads TGCGCCAGCAGCCTCGACAGGGACGAGCAGTACTTC.

The CDR3 coding sequence is TGTGCCAGCAGCTTGGTCGGTAGCGGGGGGGCCGGCACAGATACGCAGTATTTT. The encoded protein is CASSLVGSGGAGTDTQYF. The chain uses TRBV5-4 and TRBJ2-3; 11 bases line up with TRBD2. This CDR3 is 18 amino acids long. The germline CDR1 and CDR2 sequences are SGHNT and YYREEE (reference sequence). V lost 0 bases and J lost 1; bases outside the gene matches: 7.

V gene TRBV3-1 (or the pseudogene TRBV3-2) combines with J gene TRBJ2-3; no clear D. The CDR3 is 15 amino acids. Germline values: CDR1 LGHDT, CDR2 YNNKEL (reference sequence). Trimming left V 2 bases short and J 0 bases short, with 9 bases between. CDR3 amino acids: CASSQNYRSTDTQYF. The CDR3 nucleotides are TGTGCCAGCAGCCAAAACTACCGAAGCACAGATACGCAGTATTTT.

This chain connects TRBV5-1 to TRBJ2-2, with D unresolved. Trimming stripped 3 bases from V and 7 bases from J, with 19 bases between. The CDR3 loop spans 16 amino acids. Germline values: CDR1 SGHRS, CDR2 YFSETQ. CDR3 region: CASSSQSAAVGGELFF. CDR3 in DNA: TGCGCCAGCAGCTCACAAAGCGCCGCGGTGGGCGGGGAGCTGTTTTTT.

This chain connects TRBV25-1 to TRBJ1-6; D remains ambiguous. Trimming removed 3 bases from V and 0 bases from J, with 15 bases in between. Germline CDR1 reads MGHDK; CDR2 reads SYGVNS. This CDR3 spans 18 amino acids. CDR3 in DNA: TGTGCCAGCAGTGAGAGGGCGGGGATCAGCTCCTATAATTCACCCCTCCACTTT. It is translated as CASSERAGISSYNSPLHF.

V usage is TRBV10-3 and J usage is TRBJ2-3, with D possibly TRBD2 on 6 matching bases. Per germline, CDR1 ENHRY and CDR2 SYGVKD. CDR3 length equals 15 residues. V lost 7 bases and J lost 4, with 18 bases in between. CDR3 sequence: CAINNVEGGSDTQYF. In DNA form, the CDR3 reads TGTGCCATCAACAACGTTGAGGGAGGCTCAGATACGCAGTATTTT.

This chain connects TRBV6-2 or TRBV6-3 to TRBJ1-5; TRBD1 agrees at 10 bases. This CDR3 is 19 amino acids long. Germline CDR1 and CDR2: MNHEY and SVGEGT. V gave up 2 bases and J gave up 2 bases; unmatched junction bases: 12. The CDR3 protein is CASSYTRTGGRSGNQPQHF. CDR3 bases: TGTGCCAGCAGTTACACCCGGACAGGGGGAAGGTCAGGCAATCAGCCCCAGCATTTT.

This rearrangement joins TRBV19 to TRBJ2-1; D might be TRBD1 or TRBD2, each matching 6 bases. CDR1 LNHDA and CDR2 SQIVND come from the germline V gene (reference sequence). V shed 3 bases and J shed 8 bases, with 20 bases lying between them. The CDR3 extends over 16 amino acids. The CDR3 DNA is TGTGCCAGTAGTATGGGTCAGCCTGGAGGGGGGTATGAGCAGTTCTTC. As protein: CASSMGQPGGGYEQFF.

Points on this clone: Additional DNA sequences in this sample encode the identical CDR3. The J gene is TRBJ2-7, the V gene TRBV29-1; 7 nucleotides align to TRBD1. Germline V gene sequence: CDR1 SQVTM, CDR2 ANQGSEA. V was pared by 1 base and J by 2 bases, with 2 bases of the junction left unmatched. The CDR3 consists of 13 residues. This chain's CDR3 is CSVEGQGAYEQYF. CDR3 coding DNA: TGCAGCGTTGAAGGTCAGGGGGCCTACGAGCAGTACTTC.

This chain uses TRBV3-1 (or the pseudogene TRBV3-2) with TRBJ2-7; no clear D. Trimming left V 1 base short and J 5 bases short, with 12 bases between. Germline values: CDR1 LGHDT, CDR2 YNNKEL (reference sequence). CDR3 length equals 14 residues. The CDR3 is CASSQVGLVDEQYF. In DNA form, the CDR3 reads TGTGCCAGCAGCCAAGTGGGGTTAGTTGACGAGCAGTACTTC.

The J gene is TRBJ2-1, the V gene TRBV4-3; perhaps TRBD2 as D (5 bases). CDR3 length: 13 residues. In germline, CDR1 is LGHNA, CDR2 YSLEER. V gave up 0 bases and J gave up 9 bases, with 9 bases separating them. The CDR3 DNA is TGCGCCAGCAGCCAAGATAGGGAGAGTGAGCAGTTCTTC. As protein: CASSQDRESEQFF.

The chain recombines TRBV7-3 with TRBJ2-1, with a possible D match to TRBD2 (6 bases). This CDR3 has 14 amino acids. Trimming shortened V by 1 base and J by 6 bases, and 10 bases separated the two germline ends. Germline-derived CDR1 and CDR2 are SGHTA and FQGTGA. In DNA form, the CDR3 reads TGTGCCAGCAGCTTAAGACCAGCGGGCAATGAGCAGTTCTTC. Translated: CASSLRPAGNEQFF.

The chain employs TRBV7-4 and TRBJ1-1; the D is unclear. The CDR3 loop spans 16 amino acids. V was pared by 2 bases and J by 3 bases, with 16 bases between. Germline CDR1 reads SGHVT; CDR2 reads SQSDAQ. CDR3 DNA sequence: TGTGCCAGCAGCTTATGTTGGTGTAGTCGGGACACTGAAGCTTTCTTT. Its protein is CASSLCWCSRDTEAFF.

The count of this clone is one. CDR3 DNA: TGTGCCAGCAGCCAACGAGGAACGGAAGAGACCCAGTACTTC. Protein sequence: CASSQRGTEETQYF. The V gene is TRBV3-1 (or the pseudogene TRBV3-2), the J gene TRBJ2-5; the D is unclear. CDR3 size: 14 residues. Germline CDR1 and CDR2: LGHDT and YNNKEL (reference sequence). V gave up 2 bases and J gave up 3 bases, with 10 bases separating them.

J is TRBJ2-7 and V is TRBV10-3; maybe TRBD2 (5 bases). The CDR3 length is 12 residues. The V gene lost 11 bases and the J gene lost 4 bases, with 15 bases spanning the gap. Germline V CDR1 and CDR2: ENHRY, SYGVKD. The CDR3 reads CAAGTAAYEQYF. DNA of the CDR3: TGTGCCGCTGGTACAGCGGCTTACGAGCAGTACTTC.

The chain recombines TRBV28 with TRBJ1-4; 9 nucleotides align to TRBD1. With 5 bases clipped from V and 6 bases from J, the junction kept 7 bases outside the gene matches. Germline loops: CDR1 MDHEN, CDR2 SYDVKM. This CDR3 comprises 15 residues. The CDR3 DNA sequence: TGTGCCAGCAGTCCGTCCGGGACAGGGTATGAAAAACTGTTTTTT. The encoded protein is CASSPSGTGYEKLFF.

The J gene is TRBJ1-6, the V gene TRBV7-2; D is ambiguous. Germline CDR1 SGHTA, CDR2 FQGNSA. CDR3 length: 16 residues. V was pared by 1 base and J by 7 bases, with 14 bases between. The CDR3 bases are TGTGCCAGCAGCTTAGGTGTCCAAGGGTGGAATTCACCCCTCCACTTT. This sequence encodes CASSLGVQGWNSPLHF.

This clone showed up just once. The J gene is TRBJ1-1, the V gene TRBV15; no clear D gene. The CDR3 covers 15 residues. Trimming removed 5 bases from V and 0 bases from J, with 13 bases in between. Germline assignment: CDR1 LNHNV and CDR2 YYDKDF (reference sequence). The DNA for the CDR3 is TGTGCCACCAGCGGAGGAACCGGTATGAACACTGAAGCTTTCTTT. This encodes CATSGGTGMNTEAFF. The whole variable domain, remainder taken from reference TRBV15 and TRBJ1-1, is DAMVIQNPRYQVTQFGKPVTLSCSQTLNHNVMYWYQQKSSQAPKLLFHYYDKDFNNEADTPDNFQSRRPNTSFCFLDIRSPGLGDTAMYLCATSGGTGMNTEAFFGQGTRLTVV.

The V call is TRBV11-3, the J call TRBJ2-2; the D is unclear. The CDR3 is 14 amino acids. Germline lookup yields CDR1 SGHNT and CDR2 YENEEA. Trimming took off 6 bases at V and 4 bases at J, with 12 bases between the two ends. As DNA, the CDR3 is TGTGCCAGCAGACAAAGCGAAGGCACCGGGGAGCTGTTTTTT. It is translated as CASRQSEGTGELFF.

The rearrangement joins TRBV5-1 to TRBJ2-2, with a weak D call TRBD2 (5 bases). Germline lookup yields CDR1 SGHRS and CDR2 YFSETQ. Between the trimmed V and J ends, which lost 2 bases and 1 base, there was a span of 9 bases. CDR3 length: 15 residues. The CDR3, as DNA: TGCGCCAGCAGCTTCGGCGGGCTGAACACCGGGGAGCTGTTTTTT. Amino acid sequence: CASSFGGLNTGELFF.

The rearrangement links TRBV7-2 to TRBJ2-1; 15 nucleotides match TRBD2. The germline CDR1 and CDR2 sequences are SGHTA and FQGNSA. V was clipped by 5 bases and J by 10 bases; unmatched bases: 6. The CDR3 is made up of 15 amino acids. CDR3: CASSTGTSGRLEQFF. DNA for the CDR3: TGTGCCAGCAGCACGGGGACTAGCGGGAGGCTCGAGCAGTTCTTC.

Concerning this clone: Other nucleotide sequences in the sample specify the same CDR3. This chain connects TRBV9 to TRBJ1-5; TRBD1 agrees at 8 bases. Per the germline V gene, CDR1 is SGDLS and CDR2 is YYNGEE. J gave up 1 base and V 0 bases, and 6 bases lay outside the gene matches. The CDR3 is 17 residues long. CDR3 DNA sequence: TGTGCCAGCAGCGTAGGGACAGGGTCCTACAGCAATCAGCCCCAGCATTTT. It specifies CASSVGTGSYSNQPQHF.

This CDR3 reads CSASGREETQYF. The CDR3 DNA reads TGCAGCGCTAGCGGGAGAGAAGAGACCCAGTACTTC. V is TRBV29-1 and J is TRBJ2-5; 10 bases are shared with TRBD2. The length of the CDR3 is 12 residues. The trim removed 7 bases at V and 3 bases at J, leaving 2 bases unmatched. Germline V gene sequence: CDR1 SQVTM, CDR2 ANQGSEA.

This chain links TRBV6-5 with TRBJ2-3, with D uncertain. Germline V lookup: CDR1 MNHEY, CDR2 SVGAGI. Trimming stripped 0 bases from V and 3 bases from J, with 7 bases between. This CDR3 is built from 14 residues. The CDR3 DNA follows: TGTGCCAGCAGTTACTCGACCAGAACAGATACGCAGTATTTT. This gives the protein CASSYSTRTDTQYF.

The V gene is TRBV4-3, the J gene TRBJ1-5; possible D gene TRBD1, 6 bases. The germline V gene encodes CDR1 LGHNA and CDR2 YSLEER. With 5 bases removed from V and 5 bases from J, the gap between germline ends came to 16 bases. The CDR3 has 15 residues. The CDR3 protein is CASSTEQGRDQPQHF. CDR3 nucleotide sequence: TGCGCCAGCAGCACCGAGCAGGGGAGGGATCAGCCCCAGCATTTT.

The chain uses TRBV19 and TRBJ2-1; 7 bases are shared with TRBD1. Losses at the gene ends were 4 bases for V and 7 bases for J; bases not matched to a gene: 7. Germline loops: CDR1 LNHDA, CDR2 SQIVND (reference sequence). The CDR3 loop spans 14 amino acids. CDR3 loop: CASSTTGARNEQFF. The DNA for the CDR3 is TGTGCCAGTAGTACTACAGGGGCGCGGAATGAGCAGTTCTTC. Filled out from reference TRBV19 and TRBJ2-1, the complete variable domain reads DGGITQSPKYLFRKEGQNVTLSCEQNLNHDAMYWYRQDPGQGLRLIYYSQIVNDFQKGDIAEGYSVSREKKESFPLTVTSAQKNPTAFYLCASSTTGARNEQFFGPGTRLTVL.

CDR3: CASSLGHNEQFF. The DNA for the CDR3 is TGTGCCAGCAGCTTAGGACACAATGAGCAGTTCTTC. The chain joins TRBV11-2 to TRBJ2-1; D gene unclear. This CDR3 comprises 12 residues. Trimming removed 1 base from V and 5 bases from J, with 3 bases in between. Germline loops: CDR1 SGHAT, CDR2 FQNNGV.

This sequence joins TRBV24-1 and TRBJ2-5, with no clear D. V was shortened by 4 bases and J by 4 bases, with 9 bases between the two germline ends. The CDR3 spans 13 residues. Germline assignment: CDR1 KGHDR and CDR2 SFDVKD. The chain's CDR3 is CATSDRQRETQYF. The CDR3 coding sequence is TGTGCCACCAGTGACAGGCAGAGAGAGACCCAGTACTTC.

CDR3 loop: CSVEGQTGYGYTF. CDR3 nucleotide sequence: TGCAGCGTTGAGGGACAGACAGGCTATGGCTACACCTTC. The chain couples TRBV29-1 to TRBJ1-2, with 7 bases lining up with TRBD1. The CDR3 is 13 residues long. CDR1 is SQVTM, CDR2 ANQGSEA, per germline. Losses at the gene ends were 3 bases for V and 4 bases for J; bases not matched to a gene: 5.